Shown below are 26 T cell receptor beta chains from a single sample sequenced in a study of blood T cell repertoires in COVID-19 (dated by TCRdb to the early 2020s). Library prep was done by the immunoSEQ multiplex PCR assay. Here the immuneACCESS table is served through TCRdb, limited to in-frame sequences with V and J called. Missing clones are a known gap in these copies; in checked studies unresolved V genes cover under half, and the rest lacks a known reason. The sample table shows 200,000 or so clones, and approximately 91% are seen once. The top ten clonotypes cover around 6.5% of the sample. Sequencing was carried out using peripheral blood. These receptors were obtained from a man aged 60 to 75 who had recovered from COVID-19.

V and J are TRBV6-5 and TRBJ1-2, with TRBD1 matching 7 bases. Germline values: CDR1 MNHEY, CDR2 SVGAGI. This CDR3 region has 13 residues. Trimming removed 2 bases from V and 3 bases from J; junction bases left unmatched: 0. The chain's CDR3 is CASSYGTDYGYTF. CDR3 bases: TGTGCCAGCAGTTACGGGACAGACTATGGCTACACCTTC.

V and J are TRBV29-1 and TRBJ1-2; 8 bases match TRBD1. V trimming: 6 bases; J trimming: 1 base; junction bases outside the gene matches: 10. There are 15 residues in the CDR3. CDR1 and CDR2 (germline): SQVTM, ANQGSEA. CDR3 sequence: CSVPLDRAYNYGYTF. The CDR3 DNA reads as TGCAGCGTCCCCTTGGACAGGGCTTATAACTATGGCTACACCTTC.

The chain couples TRBV28 to TRBJ1-3; maybe TRBD1 (6 bases). The CDR3 is 15 amino acids. V lost 2 bases, J lost 4 bases, and 12 bases lay in between. Germline CDR1 and CDR2: MDHEN and SYDVKM. CDR3 residues: CASSLGGAAGNTIYF. The CDR3 DNA reads TGTGCCAGCAGTTTAGGGGGCGCGGCGGGAAACACCATATATTTT.

In the case of this clone: Mismatch with germline at one junction end may stem from a read error. The chain recombines TRBV6-1 with TRBJ1-1; tentative D call: TRBD1 (5 bases). Germline CDR1 and CDR2: MNHNS and SASEGT. This CDR3 is built from 15 residues. CDR3 DNA: TGTGCCAGCACTGAAAGGTATGGGGGGAGTACTGAAGCTTTCTTT. This translates into CASTERYGGSTEAFF.

V gene TRBV12-3 or TRBV12-4 combines with J gene TRBJ1-1; 8 nucleotides align to TRBD1. The CDR3 contains 13 residues. V shed 8 bases and J 10 bases; nucleotides not matched to a gene: 12. The CDR3 sequence is CASGSGQGLGAFF. The CDR3 coding sequence is TGTGCCAGCGGAAGCGGACAGGGTTTAGGAGCTTTCTTT.

V gene TRBV27 combines with J gene TRBJ2-1; 7 bases align to TRBD2. Germline values: CDR1 MNHEY, CDR2 SMNVEV (reference sequence). This CDR3 spans 14 amino acids. V gave up 8 bases and J gave up 6 bases; unmatched junction bases: 10. CDR3 coding DNA: TGTGCCAGCTCAAGAGGACTAGTCGTCAATGAGCAGTTCTTC. It encodes CASSRGLVVNEQFF.

This clone was observed once. This chain connects TRBV19 to TRBJ2-7, with 8 bases that match TRBD1. Germline loops: CDR1 LNHDA, CDR2 SQIVND (reference sequence). This CDR3 has 15 residues. V was pared by 5 bases and J by 7 bases, with 13 bases of the junction left unmatched. CDR3 nucleotides: TGTGCCAGTAGTTCACAAGGACAGGGTCTGCGGGAGCAGTACTTC. This codes for CASSSQGQGLREQYF.

The rearrangement uses TRBV5-1 and TRBJ2-2, with D hard to call. Trimming took off 0 bases at V and 4 bases at J, with 7 bases between the two ends. CDR1 is SGHRS and CDR2 is YFSETQ in the germline V gene. The CDR3 is 14 residues long. The CDR3 DNA reads TGCGCCAGCAGCTTGGGGTCGGGCACCGGGGAGCTGTTTTTT. Encoded protein: CASSLGSGTGELFF.

The J gene is TRBJ2-1, the V gene TRBV7-2; 10 bases agree with TRBD2. Looked up from germline, CDR1 is SGHTA and CDR2 is FQGNSA. Losses at the gene ends were 7 bases for V and 7 bases for J; bases not matched to a gene: 13. This CDR3 contains 16 residues. This chain's CDR3 is CASNFPSGGARNEQFF. The CDR3 DNA is TGTGCCAGCAACTTCCCAAGCGGGGGGGCTAGGAATGAGCAGTTCTTC. The whole variable domain, remainder taken from reference TRBV7-2 and TRBJ2-1, is GAGVSQSPSNKVTEKGKDVELRCDPISGHTALYWYRQSLGQGLEFLIYFQGNSAPDKSGLPSDRFSAERTGGSVSTLTIQRTQQEDSAVYLCASNFPSGGARNEQFFGPGTRLTVL.

This chain connects TRBV5-6 to TRBJ1-1; the D is unclear. Germline-derived CDR1 and CDR2 are SGHDT and YYEEEE. The CDR3 sequence is 15 residues long. Trimming removed 2 bases at V and 6 bases at J, with 17 bases between. The CDR3 region is CASSFIGTREAEAFF. The CDR3 DNA reads as TGTGCCAGCAGCTTTATAGGCACTAGAGAGGCTGAAGCTTTCTTT.

This clone showed up just a few times. V and J are TRBV3-1 (or the pseudogene TRBV3-2) and TRBJ1-1; D is unresolved. The CDR3 totals 11 residues. Trimming stripped 3 bases from V and 4 bases from J, with 3 bases between. Germline V gene lookup returns CDR1 LGHDT and CDR2 YNNKEL (reference sequence). CDR3 DNA: TGTGCCAGCAGCCACTCCACTGAAGCTTTCTTT. It codes for CASSHSTEAFF.

This clone was observed once. This chain joins TRBV11-2 and TRBJ2-7, with 7 bases identical to TRBD1. V lost 5 bases and J lost 5; bases outside the gene matches: 21. The CDR3 length is 18 residues. The V gene's germline CDR1 is SGHAT and CDR2 FQNNGV. CDR3 sequence reads: CASSPLRGWPPGANEQYF. The CDR3 coding sequence is TGTGCCAGCAGCCCACTCAGGGGGTGGCCGCCAGGGGCTAACGAGCAGTACTTC.

CDR3 amino acids: CASSPRRGAFHAGELFF. CDR3 nucleotide sequence: TGTGCCAGCAGCCCCCGGAGGGGCGCTTTCCACGCCGGGGAGCTGTTTTTT. This chain uses TRBV3-1 (or the pseudogene TRBV3-2) with TRBJ2-2; possibly TRBD2 for D (6 bases). Trimming cost V 4 bases and J 6 bases, with 21 bases left between them. CDR1 is LGHDT, CDR2 YNNKEL, per germline (reference sequence). This CDR3 is built from 17 residues.

This clone was seen only once. This chain uses TRBV28 with TRBJ2-3; TRBD2 aligns across 13 bases. V was pared by 2 bases and J by 6 bases, with 20 bases of the junction left unmatched. This CDR3 contains 21 residues. Per germline, CDR1 MDHEN and CDR2 SYDVKM. CDR3 in amino acids: CASSLGLAGVTIGPSLDTQYF. The CDR3 DNA is TGTGCCAGCAGTTTAGGACTAGCGGGAGTTACGATCGGGCCTTCATTGGATACGCAGTATTTT.

The rearrangement links TRBV11-1 to TRBJ1-2; TRBD1 might be the D (5 bases). Germline-derived CDR1 and CDR2 are SGHAT and FQDESV (reference sequence). This CDR3 contains 14 residues. V gave up 5 bases and J gave up 7 bases, with 17 bases separating them. The CDR3 DNA reads as TGTGCCAGCAGCCCACGGCAGGGTATGAGTGGCTACACCTTC. The encoded protein is CASSPRQGMSGYTF.

This clone was detected once. This chain joins TRBV10-3 and TRBJ2-7, with D possibly TRBD1 on 5 matching bases. Germline loops: CDR1 ENHRY, CDR2 SYGVKD. V was trimmed by 4 bases and J by 0 bases, leaving 10 bases between them. The CDR3 length is 14 residues. CDR3 in DNA: TGTGCCATCAGTGGTTCTAGGGGCTCCTACGAGCAGTACTTC. Protein sequence: CAISGSRGSYEQYF.

The J gene is TRBJ2-1, the V gene TRBV18; TRBD1 agrees at 8 bases. This CDR3 has 15 amino acids. CDR1 is KGHSH, CDR2 LQKENI, per germline. With 6 bases clipped from V and 5 bases from J, the junction kept 9 bases outside the gene matches. The chain's CDR3 is CASSPGQAGDNEQFF. The CDR3 DNA is TGTGCCAGCTCCCCGGGACAGGCGGGCGACAATGAGCAGTTCTTC.

Comments on this clone: The sample holds other DNA sequences that translate to the same CDR3. The V call is TRBV20-1, the J call TRBJ2-3; D is undetermined. Germline lookup yields CDR1 DFQATT and CDR2 SNEGSKA (reference sequence). V was shortened by 5 bases and J by 6 bases, with 6 bases between the two germline ends. The CDR3 totals 10 residues. The CDR3 spells CSAAGDTQYF. Here the CDR3 DNA reads TGCAGTGCTGCCGGGGATACGCAGTATTTT.

The chain uses TRBV5-1 and TRBJ2-3; no clear D. V lost 7 bases, J lost 1 base, and 10 bases lay in between. The germline V gene has CDR1 SGHRS and CDR2 YFSETQ. The CDR3 runs to 13 residues. CDR3 coding DNA: TGCGCCAGCGGGTGGCAGGGCACAGATACGCAGTATTTT. It encodes CASGWQGTDTQYF.

The chain joins TRBV11-1 to TRBJ1-1, with D unresolved. Germline lookup yields CDR1 SGHAT and CDR2 FQDESV (reference sequence). The CDR3 spans 13 residues. V gave up 5 bases and J gave up 5 bases, with 12 bases separating them. The CDR3 DNA is TGTGCCAGCAGCGGAGAAGAGTTTACTGAAGCTTTCTTT. It specifies CASSGEEFTEAFF.

This clone was seen once. The chain is built from TRBV27 and TRBJ2-4; possibly TRBD2 for D (6 bases). CDR1 MNHEY and CDR2 SMNVEV come from the germline V gene (reference sequence). The CDR3 spans 15 residues. Trimming removed 3 bases from V and 5 bases from J, with 14 bases in between. The CDR3 region is CASSLTSKWQNIQYF. In DNA, the CDR3 is TGTGCCAGCAGTTTGACTAGTAAATGGCAAAACATTCAGTACTTC.

The J gene is TRBJ2-2, the V gene TRBV9, with 11 bases identical to TRBD2. Germline V gives CDR1 SGDLS, CDR2 YYNGEE. Trimming removed 3 bases from V and 5 bases from J; junction bases left unmatched: 6. This CDR3 has 16 amino acids. CDR3 loop: CASSAMTSGVTGELFF. The CDR3 DNA reads as TGTGCCAGCAGCGCAATGACTAGCGGGGTTACCGGGGAGCTGTTTTTT.

The chain has TRBV6-5 and TRBJ2-3, with TRBD1 identical over 10 bases. CDR3 length equals 15 residues. Germline trimming cut 8 bases from V and 5 bases from J; bases unmatched to any gene: 10. Germline V gives CDR1 MNHEY, CDR2 SVGAGI. The CDR3 loop reads CASRIDRGRGDTQYF. Written as DNA, the CDR3 is TGTGCCAGCCGAATAGACAGGGGGCGCGGAGATACGCAGTATTTT.

The V call is TRBV18, the J call TRBJ1-3; D not resolved. Trimming stripped 2 bases from V and 4 bases from J, with 21 bases between. This CDR3 contains 18 residues. Germline loops: CDR1 KGHSH, CDR2 LQKENI. CDR3 nucleotides: TGTGCCAGCTCACCATTATATGGAGGGAAGTCTGACGGAAACACCATATATTTT. Translation gives CASSPLYGGKSDGNTIYF.

V gene TRBV5-1 combines with J gene TRBJ1-3, with 9 positions matching TRBD1. Germline V gives CDR1 SGHRS, CDR2 YFSETQ. There are 15 residues in the CDR3. V shed 3 bases, J shed 7 bases, and the junction held 8 bases outside the gene matches. The CDR3 loop is CASSSRDRDGNTIYF. CDR3 DNA: TGCGCCAGCAGCTCACGGGACAGGGACGGGAACACCATATATTTT. The entire variable domain, with the rest obtained from reference TRBV5-1 and TRBJ1-3, is as follows: KAGVTQTPRYLIKTRGQQVTLSCSPISGHRSVSWYQQTPGQGLQFLFEYFSETQRNKGNFPGRFSGRQFSNSRSEMNVSTLELGDSALYLCASSSRDRDGNTIYFGEGSWLTVV.

The V and J genes are TRBV2 and TRBJ2-3, with 9 positions matching TRBD2. The V and J ends lost 5 bases and 1 base, in that order; junction bases with no gene match: 4. This CDR3 has 15 amino acids. Germline CDR1 and CDR2: SNHLY and FYNNEI. CDR3 loop: CASSRRLAGTDTQYF. The DNA for the CDR3 is TGTGCCAGCAGTCGAAGACTAGCGGGCACAGATACGCAGTATTTT.